The sample holds a few counts of the clone carrying this TCR beta chain. Its cognate antigen is unknown. These data originate in a study of long-term antiretroviral therapy in people with HIV. Study as a whole: Sampling started about a decade before the 2015 immediate-ART recommendation. Study conclusions and caveats: At every time point, clones expanded before ART dominated the repertoire.

After removal of 0 bases from V and 0 bases from J, the junction contained 5 bases not matched to a gene. The CDR3 has 17 amino acids. Germline lookup yields CDR1 SGDLS and CDR2 YYNGEE. Every participant with HIV received treatment in the United States. Ahead of DNA extraction, samples held 1-10 million cryopreserved PBMC each. The immunoSEQ assay was v3.0, run at survey level. Using immunoSEQ multiplex PCR, the repertoire was profiled, and TCRdb retains in-frame clones only, with some absent. The sample holds some 34,000 clones, more than 75% seen once. Sequencing was performed on unsorted PBMCs, taken 1.9 years after starting antiretroviral therapy. The J gene is TRBJ2-2, the V gene TRBV9; 7 positions match TRBD1. This receptor was identified in a man aged 18 to 30 with HIV. The DNA for the CDR3 is TGTGCCAGCAGCGTAGAGGGGACAGCTACGAACACCGGGGAGCTGTTTTTT. Amino acids: CASSVEGTATNTGELFF.